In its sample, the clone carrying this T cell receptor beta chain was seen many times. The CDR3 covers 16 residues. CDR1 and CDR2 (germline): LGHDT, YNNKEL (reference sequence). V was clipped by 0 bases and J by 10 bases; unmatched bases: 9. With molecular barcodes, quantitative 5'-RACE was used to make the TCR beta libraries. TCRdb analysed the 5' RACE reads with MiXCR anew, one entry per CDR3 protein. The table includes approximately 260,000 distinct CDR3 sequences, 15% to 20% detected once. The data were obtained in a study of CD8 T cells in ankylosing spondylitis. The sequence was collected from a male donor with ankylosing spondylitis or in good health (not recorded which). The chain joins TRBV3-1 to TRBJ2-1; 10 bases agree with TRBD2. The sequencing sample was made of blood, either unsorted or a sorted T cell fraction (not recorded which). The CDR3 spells CASSQDRAGGFSEQFF. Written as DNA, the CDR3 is TGTGCCAGCAGCCAAGATAGAGCGGGAGGGTTTAGCGAGCAGTTCTTC.